These T cell receptor beta chains were read from a single sample in a study of blood T cell repertoires in COVID-19. Using immunoSEQ multiplex PCR, the repertoire was profiled, and TCRdb retains in-frame clones only, with some absent. The table shows about 50,000 clones, with approximately 84% occurring only once. Sequenced sample: peripheral blood. These receptors all stem from a man aged 65 to 85 with active COVID-19. CDR3s include the opening cysteine and the closing phenylalanine or tryptophan. D genes are given only for firm matches. Clone size, where shown, is once, few, many, or a class for clones that have expanded.

clone size	D gene	J gene	V gene	CDR3 protein	CDR3 DNA
NA	TRBD2	TRBJ2-2	TRBV24-1	CATSDLQLAGGTGELFF	TGTGCCACCAGTGATTTGCAGTTAGCGGGAGGCACCGGGGAGCTGTTTTTT
NA	TRBD2	TRBJ2-3	TRBV19	CASKGAGEGTDTQYF	TGTGCCAGTAAGGGAGCGGGAGAGGGCACAGATACGCAGTATTTT
NA	TRBD1	TRBJ1-6	TRBV10-2	CASSVGRGNSPLHF	TGCGCCAGCAGTGTGGGCAGGGGGAATTCACCCCTCCACTTT
NA	NA	TRBJ2-5	TRBV6-2/TRBV6-3	CASSYLPSEYQETQYF	TGTGCCAGCAGTTACCTCCCTAGCGAGTACCAAGAGACCCAGTACTTC
NA	NA	TRBJ1-2	TRBV6-5	CASSREGRRPYGYTF	TGTGCCAGCAGCCGGGAGGGGCGCCGGCCCTATGGCTACACCTTC
NA	NA	TRBJ1-2	TRBV9	CASSDPGARDGYTF	TGTGCCAGCAGCGACCCAGGAGCGCGGGATGGCTACACCTTC
NA	TRBD2	TRBJ2-1	TRBV2	CASSDGGQSRGGDNEQFF	TGTGCCAGCAGTGACGGGGGCCAGAGCCGGGGGGGCGACAATGAGCAGTTCTTC
NA	NA	TRBJ2-7	TRBV5-5	CASSLHPGNTYEQYF	TGTGCCAGCAGCTTGCACCCAGGGAATACCTACGAGCAGTACTTC
NA	TRBD2	TRBJ2-3	TRBV19	CASRRREGTDTQYF	TGTGCCAGTAGAAGGCGGGAGGGCACAGATACGCAGTATTTT
NA	TRBD2	TRBJ2-7	TRBV11-2	CASSLDRASGDYEQYF	TGTGCCAGCAGCTTAGATAGGGCTAGCGGGGATTACGAGCAGTACTTC
NA	TRBD1	TRBJ2-2	TRBV4-3	CASSQEEQGVRELFF	TGCGCCAGCAGCCAAGAGGAGCAGGGGGTCCGGGAGCTGTTTTTT
NA	TRBD2	TRBJ2-1	TRBV4-1	CASSPSSGAYNEQFF	TGCGCCAGCAGCCCATCTAGCGGGGCCTACAATGAGCAGTTCTTC
NA	NA	TRBJ1-5	TRBV28	CASRTTRRGNQPQHF	TGTGCCAGCAGGACGACTAGGAGGGGAAATCAGCCCCAGCATTTT
NA	NA	TRBJ2-1	TRBV21-1	CASSTSRRVSPYNEQFF	TGTGCCAGCAGTACCTCCCGGCGGGTGTCGCCTTACAATGAGCAGTTCTTC
NA	TRBD1	TRBJ2-3	TRBV23-1	CASSHFPGQMMGTDTQYF	TGCGCCAGCAGTCACTTCCCGGGACAGATGATGGGTACAGATACGCAGTATTTT
NA	NA	TRBJ1-2	TRBV28	CASNRDGPRGGGDYGYTF	TGTGCCAGCAACCGAGACGGACCAAGGGGGGGAGGCGACTATGGCTACACCTTC
NA	NA	TRBJ1-5	TRBV18	CASSPAPGNQPQHF	TGTGCCAGCTCACCAGCCCCGGGCAATCAGCCCCAGCATTTT
NA	TRBD1	TRBJ1-4	TRBV27	CASTGANEKLFF	TGTGCCTCGACAGGGGCTAATGAAAAACTGTTTTTT
NA	TRBD2	TRBJ2-1	TRBV9	CASSERSGTSGTNEQFF	TGTGCCAGCAGCGAAAGAAGTGGGACTAGCGGGACCAATGAGCAGTTCTTC
NA	TRBD1	TRBJ2-7	TRBV5-4	CASSLAGTGHYEQYF	TGTGCCAGCAGCTTGGCAGGGACAGGGCACTACGAGCAGTACTTC
NA	TRBD2	TRBJ2-3	TRBV5-1	CASSYGTSALTDTQYF	TGCGCCAGCAGCTACGGGACTAGCGCCCTCACAGATACGCAGTATTTT
few	NA	TRBJ1-1	TRBV29-1	CSVAGPGEGKAFF	TGCAGCGTAGCGGGGCCCGGGGAGGGGAAAGCTTTCTTT
NA	NA	TRBJ2-1	TRBV5-1	CASSPGTYSYNEQFF	TGCGCCAGCAGCCCCGGGACATACTCCTACAATGAGCAGTTCTTC
NA	TRBD2	TRBJ2-1	TRBV6-2/TRBV6-3	CASSRARSSGYNEQFF	TGTGCCAGCAGCCGGGCAAGGTCTAGCGGATACAATGAGCAGTTCTTC
NA	NA	TRBJ2-1	TRBV6-5	CASGKGSYRDEQFF	TGTGCCAGCGGTAAGGGGTCCTACAGGGATGAGCAGTTCTTC
once	NA	TRBJ2-5	TRBV2	CASSVRSSETQYF	TGTGCCAGCAGTGTGCGTAGCTCCGAGACCCAGTACTTC
NA	NA	TRBJ1-2	TRBV9	CASSAGPGWDGYTF	TGTGCCAGCAGCGCCGGTCCGGGGTGGGATGGCTACACCTTC
NA	TRBD1	TRBJ1-1	TRBV18	CASSPGQGTDTEAFF	TGTGCCAGCTCACCGGGACAGGGGACGGACACTGAAGCTTTCTTT
NA	NA	TRBJ2-5	TRBV19	CASSSGGLGETQYF	TGTGCCAGTAGTAGTGGCGGATTGGGAGAGACCCAGTACTTC
NA	NA	TRBJ2-3	TRBV6-6	CASSPTGEGTRRSVADTQYF	TGTGCCAGCAGTCCAACAGGGGAAGGGACTAGAAGGAGCGTAGCAGATACGCAGTATTTT
NA	NA	TRBJ1-2	TRBV7-2	CASSFEVREGYTF	TGTGCCAGCAGCTTCGAGGTCAGGGAAGGCTACACCTTC
NA	TRBD1	TRBJ1-4	TRBV4-2	CASSLGQANEKLFF	TGTGCCAGCAGCCTTGGACAGGCTAATGAAAAACTGTTTTTT
NA	TRBD1	TRBJ1-4	TRBV11-2	CASRRKGTGINEKLFF	TGTGCCAGCAGACGAAAAGGGACAGGGATTAATGAAAAACTGTTTTTT
once	NA	TRBJ1-1	TRBV7-2	CASSLYRDTEAFF	TGTGCCAGCAGCTTATACAGGGACACTGAAGCTTTCTTT
few	TRBD1	TRBJ2-7	TRBV5-1	CASSATVGQGAYEQYF	TGCGCCAGCTCAGCGACGGTGGGACAGGGGGCCTACGAGCAGTACTTC
NA	TRBD1	TRBJ1-4	TRBV5-6	CASSYTGVREKLFF	TGTGCCAGCAGCTATACAGGGGTTCGGGAAAAACTGTTTTTT
NA	NA	TRBJ1-2	TRBV21-1	CASSGDIRLGYTF	TGTGCCAGCAGCGGTGACATTAGGTTAGGCTACACCTTC
NA	TRBD1	TRBJ2-1	TRBV29-1	CSVESGQGVREQFF	TGCAGCGTTGAATCGGGACAGGGGGTGCGTGAGCAGTTCTTC
NA	NA	TRBJ2-7	TRBV5-5	CASSLAQGSSYEQYF	TGTGCCAGCAGCTTGGCCCAGGGTTCTTCCTACGAGCAGTACTTC
NA	TRBD2	TRBJ2-1	TRBV11-3	CASSISLAGSNEQFF	TGTGCCAGCAGCATCTCCCTAGCGGGATCCAATGAGCAGTTCTTC
NA	TRBD2	TRBJ2-1	TRBV4-2	CASSQDGLADYNEQFF	TGTGCCAGCAGCCAAGATGGGCTAGCGGACTACAATGAGCAGTTCTTC
NA	NA	TRBJ1-2	TRBV4-2	CASSQGPSDYGYTF	TGTGCCAGCAGCCAAGGTCCCAGCGACTATGGCTACACCTTC
NA	TRBD1	TRBJ1-3	TRBV28	CASSPRQGISSGNTIYF	TGTGCCAGCAGCCCCCGACAGGGAATAAGCTCTGGAAACACCATATATTTT
NA	NA	TRBJ2-3	TRBV19	CASSDTGRDTQYF	TGTGCCAGTAGTGATACAGGGAGAGATACGCAGTATTTT
NA	TRBD2	TRBJ2-7	TRBV11-2	CASSWTSGSYEQYF	TGTGCCAGCAGCTGGACTAGCGGGAGCTACGAGCAGTACTTC
NA	NA	TRBJ2-2	TRBV21-1	CASRFLGDWTGWKHTGELFF	TGTGCCAGCAGATTTTTGGGTGACTGGACAGGGTGGAAACACACCGGGGAGCTGTTTTTT
few	NA	TRBJ1-3	TRBV4-2	CASSHGPAGNTIYF	TGTGCCAGCAGCCATGGTCCGGCTGGAAACACCATATATTTT
once	TRBD2	TRBJ2-1	TRBV5-4	CASSGGGRDSYNEQFF	TGTGCCAGCAGCGGCGGGGGGCGGGACTCCTACAATGAGCAGTTCTTC
NA	TRBD2	TRBJ2-7	TRBV29-1	CSVDGLAGANEQYF	TGCAGCGTTGACGGGCTAGCGGGGGCCAACGAGCAGTACTTC